This paragraph reports one T cell receptor beta chain. The antigen is not known. Both 60 Vbeta primers and 13 Jbeta primers went into the PCR. The method was immunoSEQ multiplex PCR; TCRdb's version includes in-frame clones alone and lacks a portion of them. The profile shows roughly 90,000 clones, roughly 82% of them singletons. This sample is drawn from a study of cytomegalovirus exposure and HLA in healthy donors. Study outcomes and limitations: For most TCR beta V segments, an earlier analysis put the productive rate at about 87% or about 30% of the time. Sequencing probably produced one cluster of sequence variants that were highly shared.

The germline V gene has CDR1 SGHNT and CDR2 YYREEE (reference sequence). With V trimmed by 3 bases and J by 0 bases, 6 bases remained unmatched. CDR3 size: 15 residues. The specimen was PBMCs. The V call is TRBV5-4, the J call TRBJ2-7, with 7 bases identical to TRBD1. The receptor was derived from a man aged 30 to 39 in good health and CMV-seropositive. The DNA for the CDR3 is TGTGCCAGCAGCTCCGGACAGGCTCCCTCCTACGAGCAGTACTTC. Protein: CASSSGQAPSYEQYF.